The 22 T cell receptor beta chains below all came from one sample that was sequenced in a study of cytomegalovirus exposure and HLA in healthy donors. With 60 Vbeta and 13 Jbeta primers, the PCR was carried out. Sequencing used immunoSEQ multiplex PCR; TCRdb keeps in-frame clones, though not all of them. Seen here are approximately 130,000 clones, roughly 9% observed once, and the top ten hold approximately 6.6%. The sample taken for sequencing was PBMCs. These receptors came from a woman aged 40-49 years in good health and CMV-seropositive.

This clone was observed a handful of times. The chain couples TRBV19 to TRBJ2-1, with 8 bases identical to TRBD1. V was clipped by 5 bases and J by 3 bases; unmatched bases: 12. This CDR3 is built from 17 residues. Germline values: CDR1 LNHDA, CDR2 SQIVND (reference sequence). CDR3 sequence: CASSPRPGTGGYNEQFF. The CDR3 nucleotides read TGTGCCAGTAGTCCCCGTCCCGGGACAGGCGGCTACAATGAGCAGTTCTTC.

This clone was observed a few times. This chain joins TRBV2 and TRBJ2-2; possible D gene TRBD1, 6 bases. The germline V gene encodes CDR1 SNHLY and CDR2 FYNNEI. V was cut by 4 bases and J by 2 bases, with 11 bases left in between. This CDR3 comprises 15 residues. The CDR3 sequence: CASSVDSYNTGELFF. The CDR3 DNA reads TGTGCCAGCAGTGTGGACAGCTACAACACCGGGGAGCTGTTTTTT.

DNA for the CDR3: TGTGCCAGCGTCGAAGTGGGGGGTGGAAACACCATATATTTT. It is translated as CASVEVGGGNTIYF. The chain couples TRBV6-1 to TRBJ1-3, with D possibly being TRBD1 (5 bases). CDR1 and CDR2 from the germline V gene are MNHNS and SASEGT. The CDR3 extends over 14 amino acids. V lost 8 bases and J lost 3, with 14 bases in between.

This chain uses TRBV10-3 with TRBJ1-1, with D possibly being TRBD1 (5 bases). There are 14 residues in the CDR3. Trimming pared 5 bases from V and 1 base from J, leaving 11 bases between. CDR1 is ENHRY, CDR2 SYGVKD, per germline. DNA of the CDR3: TGTGCCATCAGTCCAACGACAGCGAACACTGAAGCTTTCTTT. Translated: CAISPTTANTEAFF.

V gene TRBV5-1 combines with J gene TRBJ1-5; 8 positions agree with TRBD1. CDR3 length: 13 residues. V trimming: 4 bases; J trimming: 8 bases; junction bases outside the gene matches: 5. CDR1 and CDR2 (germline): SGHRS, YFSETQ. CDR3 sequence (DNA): TGCGCCAGCAGCCATCAGACAGGGGAGCCCCAGCATTTT. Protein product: CASSHQTGEPQHF.

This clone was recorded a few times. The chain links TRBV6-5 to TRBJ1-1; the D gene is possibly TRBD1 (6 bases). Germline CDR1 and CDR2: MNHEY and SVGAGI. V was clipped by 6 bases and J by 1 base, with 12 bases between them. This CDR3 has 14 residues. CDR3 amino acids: CASSLDSQNTEAFF. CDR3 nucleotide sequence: TGTGCCAGCAGCCTGGACAGTCAGAACACTGAAGCTTTCTTT.

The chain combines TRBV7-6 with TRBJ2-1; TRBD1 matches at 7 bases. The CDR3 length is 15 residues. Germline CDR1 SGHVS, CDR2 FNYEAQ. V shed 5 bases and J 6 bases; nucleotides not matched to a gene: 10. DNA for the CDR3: TGTGCCAGCAGCCAACCTAGACAGGGAATCAATGAGCAGTTCTTC. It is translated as CASSQPRQGINEQFF. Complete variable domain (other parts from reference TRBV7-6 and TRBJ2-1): GAGVSQSPRYKVTKRGQDVALRCDPISGHVSLYWYRQALGQGPEFLTYFNYEAQQDKSGLPNDRFSAERPEGSISTLTIQRTEQRDSAMYRCASSQPRQGINEQFFGPGTRLTVL.

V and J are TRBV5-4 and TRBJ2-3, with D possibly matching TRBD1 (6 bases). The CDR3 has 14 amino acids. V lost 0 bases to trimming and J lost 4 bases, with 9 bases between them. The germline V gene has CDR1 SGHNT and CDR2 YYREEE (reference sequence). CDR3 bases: TGTGCCAGCAGCTTGGGCAGGGGACCAGATACGCAGTATTTT. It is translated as CASSLGRGPDTQYF.

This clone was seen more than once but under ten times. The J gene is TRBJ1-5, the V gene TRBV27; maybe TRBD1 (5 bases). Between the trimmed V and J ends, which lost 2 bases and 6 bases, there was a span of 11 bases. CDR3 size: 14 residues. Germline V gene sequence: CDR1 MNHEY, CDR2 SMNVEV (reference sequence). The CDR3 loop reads CASSLTGRGQPQHF. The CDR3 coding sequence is TGTGCCAGCAGTTTAACGGGTAGGGGTCAGCCCCAGCATTTT.

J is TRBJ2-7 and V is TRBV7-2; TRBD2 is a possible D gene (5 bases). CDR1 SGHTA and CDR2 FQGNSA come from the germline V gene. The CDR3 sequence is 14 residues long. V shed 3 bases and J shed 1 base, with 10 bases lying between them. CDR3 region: CASSFGRGSYEQYF. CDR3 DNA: TGTGCCAGCAGCTTTGGTCGGGGTTCCTACGAGCAGTACTTC.

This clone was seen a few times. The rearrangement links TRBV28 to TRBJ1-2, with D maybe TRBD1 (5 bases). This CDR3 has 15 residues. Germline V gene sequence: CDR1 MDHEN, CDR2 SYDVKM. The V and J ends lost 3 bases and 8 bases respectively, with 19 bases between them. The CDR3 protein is CASSFKALGQGGYTF. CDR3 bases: TGTGCCAGCAGTTTTAAGGCCCTCGGACAAGGCGGCTACACCTTC.

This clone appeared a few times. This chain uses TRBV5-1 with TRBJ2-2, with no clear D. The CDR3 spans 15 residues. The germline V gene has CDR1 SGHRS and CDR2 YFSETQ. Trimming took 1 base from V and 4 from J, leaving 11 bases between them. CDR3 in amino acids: CASSLSSAVTGELFF. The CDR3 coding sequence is TGCGCCAGCAGCTTGAGCTCTGCGGTCACCGGGGAGCTGTTTTTT.

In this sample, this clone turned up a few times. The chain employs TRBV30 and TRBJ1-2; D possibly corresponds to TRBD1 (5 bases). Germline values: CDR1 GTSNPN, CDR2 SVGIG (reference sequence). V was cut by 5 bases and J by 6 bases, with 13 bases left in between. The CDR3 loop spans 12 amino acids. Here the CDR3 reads CAWDIGGDGYTF. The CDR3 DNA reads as TGTGCCTGGGACATCGGGGGAGATGGCTACACCTTC. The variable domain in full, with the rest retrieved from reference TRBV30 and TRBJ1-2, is SQTIHQWPATLVQPVGSPLSLECTVEGTSNPNLYWYRQAAGRGLQLLFYSVGIGQISSEVPQNLSASRPQDRQFILSSKKLLLSDSGFYLCAWDIGGDGYTFGSGTRLTVV.

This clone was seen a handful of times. The CDR3 is CASGLDRTGAGYTF. In DNA form, the CDR3 reads TGTGCTAGTGGTTTGGACCGGACAGGGGCGGGCTACACCTTC. This chain links TRBV12-5 with TRBJ1-2; 9 bases align to TRBD1. J lost 8 bases, V lost 1 base, and 5 bases had no gene match. This CDR3 is built from 14 residues. Germline CDR1 reads LGHNT; CDR2 reads FRNRAP. Using reference TRBV12-5 and TRBJ1-2 for the parts outside the CDR3, the full variable domain is DARVTQTPRHKVTEMGQEVTMRCQPILGHNTVFWYRQTMMQGLELLAYFRNRAPLDDSGMPKDRFSAEMPDATLATLKIQPSEPRDSAVYFCASGLDRTGAGYTFGSGTRLTVV.

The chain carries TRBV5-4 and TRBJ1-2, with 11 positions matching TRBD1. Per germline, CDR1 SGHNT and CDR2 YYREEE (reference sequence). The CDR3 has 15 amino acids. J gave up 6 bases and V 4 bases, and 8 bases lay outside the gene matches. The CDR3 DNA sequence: TGTGCCAGCAGCCCAAGGACAGGGGGCATCGATGGCTACACCTTC. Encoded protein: CASSPRTGGIDGYTF.

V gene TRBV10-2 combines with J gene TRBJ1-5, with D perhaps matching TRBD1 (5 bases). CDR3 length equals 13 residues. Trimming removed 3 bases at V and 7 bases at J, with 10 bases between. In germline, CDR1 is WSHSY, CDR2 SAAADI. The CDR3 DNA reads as TGCGCCAGCAGTGAAGGGGCTCGACAGCCCCAGCATTTT. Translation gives CASSEGARQPQHF.

CDR3 region: CASSARTGDTGELFF. DNA of the CDR3: TGTGCCAGCAGTGCCCGGACAGGAGACACCGGGGAGCTGTTTTTT. V usage is TRBV6-5 and J usage is TRBJ2-2; 7 bases agree with TRBD1. Germline values: CDR1 MNHEY, CDR2 SVGAGI. Unmatched junction bases numbered 6, after V lost 5 bases and J lost 3 bases. This CDR3 spans 15 amino acids.

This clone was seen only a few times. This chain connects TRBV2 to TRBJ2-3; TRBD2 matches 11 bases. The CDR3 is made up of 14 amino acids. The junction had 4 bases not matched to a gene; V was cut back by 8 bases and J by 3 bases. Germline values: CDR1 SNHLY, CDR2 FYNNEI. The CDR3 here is CASSGTSGTDTQYF. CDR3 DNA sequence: TGTGCCAGCTCCGGGACTAGCGGTACAGATACGCAGTATTTT.

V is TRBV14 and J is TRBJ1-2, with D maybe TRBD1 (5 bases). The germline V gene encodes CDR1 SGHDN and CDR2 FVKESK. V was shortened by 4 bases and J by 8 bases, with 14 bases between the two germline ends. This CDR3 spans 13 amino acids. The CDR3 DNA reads TGTGCCAGCAGCCCCCGGACAACAGACGGCTACACCTTC. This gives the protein CASSPRTTDGYTF.

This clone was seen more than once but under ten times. The CDR3 region is CASSEPGQVTRFEWWAFF. The DNA for the CDR3 is TGTGCCAGCAGTGAACCGGGACAGGTGACACGTTTCGAGTGGTGGGCTTTCTTT. The chain has TRBV2 and TRBJ1-1; 8 nucleotides match TRBD1. CDR1 and CDR2 from the germline V gene are SNHLY and FYNNEI. After removal of 2 bases from V and 11 bases from J, the junction contained 22 bases not matched to a gene. The CDR3 length is 18 residues.

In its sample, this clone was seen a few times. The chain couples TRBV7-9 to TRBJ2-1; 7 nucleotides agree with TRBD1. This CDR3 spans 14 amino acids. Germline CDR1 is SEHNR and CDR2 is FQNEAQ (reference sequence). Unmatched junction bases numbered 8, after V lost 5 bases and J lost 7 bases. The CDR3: CASSQGQPGNEQFF. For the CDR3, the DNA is TGTGCCAGCAGCCAGGGACAGCCGGGTAATGAGCAGTTCTTC. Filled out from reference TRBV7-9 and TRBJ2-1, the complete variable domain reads DTGVSQNPRHKITKRGQNVTFRCDPISEHNRLYWYRQTLGQGPEFLTYFQNEAQLEKSRLLSDRFSAERPKGSFSTLEIQRTEQGDSAMYLCASSQGQPGNEQFFGPGTRLTVL.

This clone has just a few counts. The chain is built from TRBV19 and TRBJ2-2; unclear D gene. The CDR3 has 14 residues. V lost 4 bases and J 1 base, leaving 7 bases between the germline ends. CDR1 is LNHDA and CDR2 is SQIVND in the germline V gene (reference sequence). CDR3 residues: CASSTNRNTGELFF. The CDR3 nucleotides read TGTGCCAGTAGTACCAACAGGAACACCGGGGAGCTGTTTTTT.